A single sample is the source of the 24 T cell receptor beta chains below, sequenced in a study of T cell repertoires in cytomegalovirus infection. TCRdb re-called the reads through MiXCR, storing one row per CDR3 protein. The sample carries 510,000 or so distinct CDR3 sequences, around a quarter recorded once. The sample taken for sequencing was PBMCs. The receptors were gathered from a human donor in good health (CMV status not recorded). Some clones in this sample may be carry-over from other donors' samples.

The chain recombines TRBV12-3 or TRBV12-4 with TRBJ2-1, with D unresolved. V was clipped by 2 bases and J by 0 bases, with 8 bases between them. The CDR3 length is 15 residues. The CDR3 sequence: CASSLSVSSYNEQFF. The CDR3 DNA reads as TGTGCCAGCAGTTTATCGGTAAGCTCCTACAATGAGCAGTTCTTC.

CDR3 in DNA: TGTGCCAGTAGTACCCCAGGGGTGCCTGAAGCTTTCTTT. Its translation: CASSTPGVPEAFF. This chain joins TRBV19 and TRBJ1-1; possible D gene TRBD1, 6 bases. Germline V gives CDR1 LNHDA, CDR2 SQIVND (reference sequence). This CDR3 comprises 13 residues. Trimming took off 4 bases at V and 6 bases at J, with 12 bases between the two ends.

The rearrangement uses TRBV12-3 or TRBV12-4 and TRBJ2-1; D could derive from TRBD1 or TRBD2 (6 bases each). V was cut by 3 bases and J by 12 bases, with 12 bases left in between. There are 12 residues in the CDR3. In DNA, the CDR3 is TGTGCCAGCAGTTTGATGGAGGGGGGGCAGTTCTTC. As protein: CASSLMEGGQFF.

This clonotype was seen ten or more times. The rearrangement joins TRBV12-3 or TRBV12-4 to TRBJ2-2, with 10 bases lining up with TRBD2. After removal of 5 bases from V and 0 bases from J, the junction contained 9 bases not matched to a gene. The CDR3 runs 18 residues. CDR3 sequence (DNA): TGTGCCAGCAGTCCCGGCAGAGCGGGAGGGACGAACACCGGGGAGCTGTTTTTT. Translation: CASSPGRAGGTNTGELFF.

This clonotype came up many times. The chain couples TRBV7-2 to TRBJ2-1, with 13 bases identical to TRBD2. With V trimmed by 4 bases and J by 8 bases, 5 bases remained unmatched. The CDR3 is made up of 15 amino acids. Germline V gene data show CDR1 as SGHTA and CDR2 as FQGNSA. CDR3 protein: CASSWTSGRRDEQFF. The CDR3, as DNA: TGTGCCAGCAGCTGGACTAGCGGGAGAAGAGATGAGCAGTTCTTC.

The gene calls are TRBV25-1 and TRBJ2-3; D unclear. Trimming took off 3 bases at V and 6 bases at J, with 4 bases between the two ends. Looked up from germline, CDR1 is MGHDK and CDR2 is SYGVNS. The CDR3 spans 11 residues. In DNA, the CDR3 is TGTGCCAGCAGTGATTATGATACGCAGTATTTT. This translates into CASSDYDTQYF.

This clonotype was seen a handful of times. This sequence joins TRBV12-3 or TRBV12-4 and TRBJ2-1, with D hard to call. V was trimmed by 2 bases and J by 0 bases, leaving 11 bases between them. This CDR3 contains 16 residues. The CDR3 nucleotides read TGTGCCAGCAGTTTAAGGGTTTCTATCTCCTACAATGAGCAGTTCTTC. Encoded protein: CASSLRVSISYNEQFF.

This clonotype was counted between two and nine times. CDR3 loop: CASSLGGAGEQYV. Here the CDR3 DNA reads TGTGCCAGCAGCTTGGGAGGGGCAGGGGAGCAGTACGTC. The chain recombines TRBV5-4 with TRBJ2-7, with D possibly called TRBD1 or TRBD2 (5 bases each). CDR1 is SGHNT, CDR2 YYREEE, per germline (reference sequence). Trimming pared 0 bases from V and 7 bases from J, leaving 11 bases between. CDR3 size: 13 residues.

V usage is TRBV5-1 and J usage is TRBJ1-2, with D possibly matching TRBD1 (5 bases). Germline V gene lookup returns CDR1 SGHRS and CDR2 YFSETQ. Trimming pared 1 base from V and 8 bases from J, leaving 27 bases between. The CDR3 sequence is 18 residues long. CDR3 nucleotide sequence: TGCGCCAGCAGCTTGTACCCATCGGGCCCAGGGACTGCAATAGGCTACACCTTC. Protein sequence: CASSLYPSGPGTAIGYTF.

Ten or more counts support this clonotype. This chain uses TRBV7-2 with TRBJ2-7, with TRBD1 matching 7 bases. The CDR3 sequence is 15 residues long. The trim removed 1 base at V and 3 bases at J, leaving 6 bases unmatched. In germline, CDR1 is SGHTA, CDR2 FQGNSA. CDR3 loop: CASSLGAGTDYEQYF. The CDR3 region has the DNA TGTGCCAGCAGCTTAGGGGCCGGGACAGACTACGAGCAGTACTTC. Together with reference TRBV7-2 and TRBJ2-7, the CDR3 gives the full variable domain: GAGVSQSPSNKVTEKGKDVELRCDPISGHTALYWYRQSLGQGLEFLIYFQGNSAPDKSGLPSDRFSAERTGGSVSTLTIQRTQQEDSAVYLCASSLGAGTDYEQYFGPGTRLTVT.

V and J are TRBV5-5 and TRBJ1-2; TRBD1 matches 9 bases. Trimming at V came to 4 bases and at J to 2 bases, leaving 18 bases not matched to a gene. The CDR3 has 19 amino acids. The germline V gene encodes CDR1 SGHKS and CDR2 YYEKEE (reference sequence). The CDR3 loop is CASSPGAAAWDRENYGYTF. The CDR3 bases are TGTGCCAGCAGCCCGGGAGCCGCGGCCTGGGACAGGGAGAACTATGGCTACACCTTC.

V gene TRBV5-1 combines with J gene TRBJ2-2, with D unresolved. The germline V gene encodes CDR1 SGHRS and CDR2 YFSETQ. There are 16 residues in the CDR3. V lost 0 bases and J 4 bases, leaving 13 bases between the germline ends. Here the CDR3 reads CASSLAVGDSTGELFF. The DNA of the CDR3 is TGCGCCAGCAGCTTGGCGGTAGGAGACTCCACCGGGGAGCTGTTTTTT. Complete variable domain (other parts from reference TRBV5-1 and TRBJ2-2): KAGVTQTPRYLIKTRGQQVTLSCSPISGHRSVSWYQQTPGQGLQFLFEYFSETQRNKGNFPGRFSGRQFSNSRSEMNVSTLELGDSALYLCASSLAVGDSTGELFFGEGSRLTVL.

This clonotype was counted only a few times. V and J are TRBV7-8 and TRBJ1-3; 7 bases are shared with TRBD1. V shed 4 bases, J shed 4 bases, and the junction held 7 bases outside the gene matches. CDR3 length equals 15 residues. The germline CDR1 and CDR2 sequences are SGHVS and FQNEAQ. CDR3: CASSSTGDHGNTIYF. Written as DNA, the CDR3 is TGTGCCAGCAGCTCCACAGGGGACCACGGAAACACCATATATTTT.

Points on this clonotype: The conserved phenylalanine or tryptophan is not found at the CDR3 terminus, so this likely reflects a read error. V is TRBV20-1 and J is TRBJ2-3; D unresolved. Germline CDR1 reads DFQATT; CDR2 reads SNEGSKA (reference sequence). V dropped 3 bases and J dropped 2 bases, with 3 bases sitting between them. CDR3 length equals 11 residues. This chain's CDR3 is CSARTTDTQYL. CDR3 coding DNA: TGCAGTGCTAGGACCACAGATACGCAGTATTTA.

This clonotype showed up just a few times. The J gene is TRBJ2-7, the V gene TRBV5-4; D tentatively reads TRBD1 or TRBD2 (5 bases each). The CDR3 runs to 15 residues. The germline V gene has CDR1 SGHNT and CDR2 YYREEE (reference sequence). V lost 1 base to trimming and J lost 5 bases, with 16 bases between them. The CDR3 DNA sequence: TGTGCCAGCAGCTTGAGGTTGGGACCCGCGAACGAGCAGTACTTC. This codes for CASSLRLGPANEQYF.

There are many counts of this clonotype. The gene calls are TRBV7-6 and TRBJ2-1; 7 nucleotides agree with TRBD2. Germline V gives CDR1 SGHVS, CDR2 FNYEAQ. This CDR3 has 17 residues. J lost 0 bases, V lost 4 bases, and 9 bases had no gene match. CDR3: CASSSRLAARSYNEQFF. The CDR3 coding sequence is TGTGCCAGCAGCTCCAGACTAGCTGCTCGCTCCTACAATGAGCAGTTCTTC. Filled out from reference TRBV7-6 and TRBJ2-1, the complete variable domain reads GAGVSQSPRYKVTKRGQDVALRCDPISGHVSLYWYRQALGQGPEFLTYFNYEAQQDKSGLPNDRFSAERPEGSISTLTIQRTEQRDSAMYRCASSSRLAARSYNEQFFGPGTRLTVL.

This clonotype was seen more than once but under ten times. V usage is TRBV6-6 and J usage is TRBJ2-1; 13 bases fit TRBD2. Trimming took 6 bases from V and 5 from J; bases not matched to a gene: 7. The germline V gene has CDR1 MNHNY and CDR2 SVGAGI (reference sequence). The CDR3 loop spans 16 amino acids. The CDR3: CASSTMTSGRHNEQFF. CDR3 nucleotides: TGTGCCAGCAGCACTATGACTAGCGGGAGGCACAATGAGCAGTTCTTC.

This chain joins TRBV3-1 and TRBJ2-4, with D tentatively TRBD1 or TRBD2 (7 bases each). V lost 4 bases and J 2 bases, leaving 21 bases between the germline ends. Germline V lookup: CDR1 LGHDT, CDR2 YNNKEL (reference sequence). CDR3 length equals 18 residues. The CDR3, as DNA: TGTGCCAGCAGCCTGTTTACTGGGGGAGGGGGCACCAAAAACATTCAGTACTTC. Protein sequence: CASSLFTGGGGTKNIQYF.

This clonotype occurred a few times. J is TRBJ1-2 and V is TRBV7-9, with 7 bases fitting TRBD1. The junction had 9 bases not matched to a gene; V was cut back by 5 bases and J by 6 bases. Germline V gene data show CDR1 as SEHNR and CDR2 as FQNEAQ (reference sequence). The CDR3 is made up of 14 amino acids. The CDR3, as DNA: TGTGCCAGCAGCCGGGACAGACAGAGGGATGGCTACACCTTC. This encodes CASSRDRQRDGYTF.

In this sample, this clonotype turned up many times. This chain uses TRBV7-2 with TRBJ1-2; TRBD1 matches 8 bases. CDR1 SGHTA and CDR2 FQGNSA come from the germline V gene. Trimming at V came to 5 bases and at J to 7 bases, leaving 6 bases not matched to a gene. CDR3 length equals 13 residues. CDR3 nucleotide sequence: TGTGCCAGCAGCGGACAGGGATTGGGTGGCTACACCTTC. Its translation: CASSGQGLGGYTF.

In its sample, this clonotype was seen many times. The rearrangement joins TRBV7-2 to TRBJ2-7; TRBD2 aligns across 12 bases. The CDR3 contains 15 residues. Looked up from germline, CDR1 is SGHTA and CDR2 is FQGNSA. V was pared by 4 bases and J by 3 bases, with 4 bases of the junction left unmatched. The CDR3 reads CASSSRTSGVYEQYF. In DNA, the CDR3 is TGTGCCAGCAGCTCTCGGACTAGCGGGGTCTACGAGCAGTACTTC.

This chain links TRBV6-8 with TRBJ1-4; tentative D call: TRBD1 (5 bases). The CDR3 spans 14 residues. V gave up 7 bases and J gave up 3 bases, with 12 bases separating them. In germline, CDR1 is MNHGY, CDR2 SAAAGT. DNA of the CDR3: TGTGCCAGCACGGGACGCGGGCCTAATGAAAAACTGTTTTTT. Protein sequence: CASTGRGPNEKLFF.

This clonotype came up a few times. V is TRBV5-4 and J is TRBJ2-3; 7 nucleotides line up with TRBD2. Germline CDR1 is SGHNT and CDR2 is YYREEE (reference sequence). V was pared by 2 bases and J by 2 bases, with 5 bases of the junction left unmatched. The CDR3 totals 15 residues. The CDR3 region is CASSLPLAATDTQYF. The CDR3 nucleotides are TGTGCCAGCAGCTTACCCCTAGCGGCCACAGATACGCAGTATTTT. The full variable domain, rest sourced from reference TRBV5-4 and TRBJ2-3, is ETGVTQSPTHLIKTRGQQVTLRCSSQSGHNTVSWYQQALGQGPQFIFQYYREEENGRGNFPPRFSGLQFPNYSSELNVNALELDDSALYLCASSLPLAATDTQYFGPGTRLTVL.

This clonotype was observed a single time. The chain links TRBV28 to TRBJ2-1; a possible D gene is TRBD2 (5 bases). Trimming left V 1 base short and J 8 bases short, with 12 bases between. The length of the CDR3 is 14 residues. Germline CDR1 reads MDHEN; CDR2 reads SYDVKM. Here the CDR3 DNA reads TGTGCCAGCAGTTTATCGGGGAGTAGTGATGAGCAGTTCTTC. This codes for CASSLSGSSDEQFF.